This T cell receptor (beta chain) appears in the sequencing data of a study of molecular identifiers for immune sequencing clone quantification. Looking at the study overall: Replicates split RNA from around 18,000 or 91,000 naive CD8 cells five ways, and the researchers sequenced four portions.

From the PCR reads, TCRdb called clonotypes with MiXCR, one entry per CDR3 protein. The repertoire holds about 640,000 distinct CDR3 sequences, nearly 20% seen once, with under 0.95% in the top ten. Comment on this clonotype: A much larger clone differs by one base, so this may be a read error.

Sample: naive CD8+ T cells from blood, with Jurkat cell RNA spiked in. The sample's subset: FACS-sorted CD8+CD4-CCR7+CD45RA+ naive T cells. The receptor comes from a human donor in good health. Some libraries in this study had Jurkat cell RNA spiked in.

CDR3: CASSLWGGDGACEQYF. CDR3 coding DNA: TGTGCCAGCAGTTTGTGGGGGGGGGACGGGGCCTGCGAGCAGTACTTC. V and J are TRBV27 and TRBJ2-7; 7 bases are a match to TRBD2. Germline V gives CDR1 MNHEY, CDR2 SMNVEV (reference sequence). The trim removed 3 bases at V and 6 bases at J, leaving 14 bases unmatched. This CDR3 is 16 amino acids long.